This T cell receptor beta chain was documented in a study of cytomegalovirus exposure and HLA in healthy donors. Deletions cut 2 bases from V and 8 bases from J, with 10 bases between. CDR1 SGHRS and CDR2 YFSETQ come from the germline V gene. The length of the CDR3 is 12 residues. Sequencing was performed with immunoSEQ multiplex PCR; in TCRdb, only in-frame clones are kept and a portion is missing. Found here are roughly 180,000 clones, around nine tenths of them singletons; the top ten hold 6% to 8.5%. In this sample, this clone turned up a few times. The chain is built from TRBV5-1 and TRBJ1-2; D not certain. The sample was PBMCs. The clonotype comes from a man aged 25 to 45 in good health and CMV-seropositive. The CDR3 protein is CASSLGGMGYTF. CDR3 DNA: TGCGCCAGCAGCTTAGGCGGGATGGGCTACACCTTC. Full variable domain (outside the CDR3, taken from reference TRBV5-1 and TRBJ1-2): KAGVTQTPRYLIKTRGQQVTLSCSPISGHRSVSWYQQTPGQGLQFLFEYFSETQRNKGNFPGRFSGRQFSNSRSEMNVSTLELGDSALYLCASSLGGMGYTFGSGTRLTVV.